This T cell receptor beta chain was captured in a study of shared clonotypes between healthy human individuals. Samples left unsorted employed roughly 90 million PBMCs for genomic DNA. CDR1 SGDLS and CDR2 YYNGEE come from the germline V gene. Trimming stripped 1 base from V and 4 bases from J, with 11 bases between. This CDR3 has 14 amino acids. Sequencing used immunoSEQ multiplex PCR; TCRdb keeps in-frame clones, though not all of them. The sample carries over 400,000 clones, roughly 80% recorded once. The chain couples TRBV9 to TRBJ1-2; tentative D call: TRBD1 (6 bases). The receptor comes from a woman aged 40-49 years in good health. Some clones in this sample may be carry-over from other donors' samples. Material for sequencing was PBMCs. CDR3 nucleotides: TGTGCCAGCAGCGTACGGGGGGCTGGCTATGGCTACACCTTC. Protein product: CASSVRGAGYGYTF.